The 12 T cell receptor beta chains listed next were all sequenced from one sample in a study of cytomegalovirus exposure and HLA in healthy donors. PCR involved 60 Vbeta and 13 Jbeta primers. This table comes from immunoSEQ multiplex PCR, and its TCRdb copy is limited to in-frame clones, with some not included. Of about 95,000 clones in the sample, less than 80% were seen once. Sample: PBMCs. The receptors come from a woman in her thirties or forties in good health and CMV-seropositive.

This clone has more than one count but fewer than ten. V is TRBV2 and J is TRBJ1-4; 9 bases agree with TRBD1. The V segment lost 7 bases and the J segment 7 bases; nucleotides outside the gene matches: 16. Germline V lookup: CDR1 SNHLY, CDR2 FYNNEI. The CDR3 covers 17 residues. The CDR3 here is CASKETGGGGLAEKLFF. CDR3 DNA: TGTGCCAGCAAGGAAACAGGGGGCGGGGGCCTCGCTGAAAAACTGTTTTTT. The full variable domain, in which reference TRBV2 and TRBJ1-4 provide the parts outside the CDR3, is EPEVTQTPSHQVTQMGQEVILRCVPISNHLYFYWYRQILGQKVEFLVSFYNNEISEKSEIFDDQFSVERPDGSNFTLKIRSTKLEDSAMYFCASKETGGGGLAEKLFFGSGTQLSVL.

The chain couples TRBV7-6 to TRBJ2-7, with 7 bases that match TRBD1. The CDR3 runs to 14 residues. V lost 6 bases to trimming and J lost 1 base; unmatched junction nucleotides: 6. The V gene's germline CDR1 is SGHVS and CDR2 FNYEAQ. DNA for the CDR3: TGTGCCAGCAGTCCCGGGACAGAGTCCTACGAGCAGTACTTC. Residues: CASSPGTESYEQYF.

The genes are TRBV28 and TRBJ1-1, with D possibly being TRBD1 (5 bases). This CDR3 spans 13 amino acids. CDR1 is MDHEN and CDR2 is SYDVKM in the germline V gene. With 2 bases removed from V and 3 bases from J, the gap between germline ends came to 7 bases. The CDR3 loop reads CASSLRGDTEAFF. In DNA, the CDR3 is TGTGCCAGCAGTTTACGGGGGGACACTGAAGCTTTCTTT.

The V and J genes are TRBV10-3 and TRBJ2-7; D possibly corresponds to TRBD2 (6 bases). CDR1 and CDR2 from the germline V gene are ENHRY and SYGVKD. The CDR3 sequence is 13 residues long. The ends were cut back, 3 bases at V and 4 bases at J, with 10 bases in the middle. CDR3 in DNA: TGTGCCATCAGTGAACGGGACTCTTACGAGCAGTACTTC. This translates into CAISERDSYEQYF.

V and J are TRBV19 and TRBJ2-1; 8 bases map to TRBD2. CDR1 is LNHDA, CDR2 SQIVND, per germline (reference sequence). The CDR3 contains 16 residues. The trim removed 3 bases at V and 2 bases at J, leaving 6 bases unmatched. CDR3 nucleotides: TGTGCCAGTAGTATCAGCGGGAGTAGCCCCTACAATGAGCAGTTCTTC. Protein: CASSISGSSPYNEQFF. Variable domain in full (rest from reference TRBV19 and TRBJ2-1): DGGITQSPKYLFRKEGQNVTLSCEQNLNHDAMYWYRQDPGQGLRLIYYSQIVNDFQKGDIAEGYSVSREKKESFPLTVTSAQKNPTAFYLCASSISGSSPYNEQFFGPGTRLTVL.

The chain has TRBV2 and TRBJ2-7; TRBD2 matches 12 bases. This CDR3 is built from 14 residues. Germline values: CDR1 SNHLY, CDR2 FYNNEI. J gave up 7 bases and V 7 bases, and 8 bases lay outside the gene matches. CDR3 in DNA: TGTGCCAGCAAAGGACTAGCGGGAACGGGGGAGCAGTACTTC. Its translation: CASKGLAGTGEQYF.

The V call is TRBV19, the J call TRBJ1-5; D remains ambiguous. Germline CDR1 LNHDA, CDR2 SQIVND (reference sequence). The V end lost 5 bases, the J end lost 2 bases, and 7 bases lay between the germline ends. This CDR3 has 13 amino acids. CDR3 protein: CASSYRGNQPQHF. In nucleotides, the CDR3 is TGTGCCAGTAGTTATCGGGGCAATCAGCCCCAGCATTTT.

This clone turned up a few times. For the CDR3, the DNA is TGCGCCAGCAGCCCTGTGGGACAGCGAGGGAGGAACACTGAAGCTTTCTTT. Amino acid sequence: CASSPVGQRGRNTEAFF. This chain uses TRBV4-1 with TRBJ1-1, with 7 positions matching TRBD1. CDR1 is MGHRA and CDR2 is YSYEKL in the germline V gene. After removal of 4 bases from V and 1 base from J, the junction contained 12 bases not matched to a gene. This CDR3 comprises 17 residues.

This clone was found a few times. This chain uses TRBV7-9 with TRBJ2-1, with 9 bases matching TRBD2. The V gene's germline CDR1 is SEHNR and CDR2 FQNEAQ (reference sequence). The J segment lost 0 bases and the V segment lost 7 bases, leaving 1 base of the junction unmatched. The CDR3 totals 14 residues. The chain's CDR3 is CASIAGASYNEQFF. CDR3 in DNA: TGTGCCAGCATAGCGGGGGCCTCCTACAATGAGCAGTTCTTC.

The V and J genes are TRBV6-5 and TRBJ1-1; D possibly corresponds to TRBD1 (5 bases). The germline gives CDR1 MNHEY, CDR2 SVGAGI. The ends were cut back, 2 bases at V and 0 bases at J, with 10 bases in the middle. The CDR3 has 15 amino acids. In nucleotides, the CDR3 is TGTGCCAGCAGTTACGGGGCAACCATGAACACTGAAGCTTTCTTT. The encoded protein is CASSYGATMNTEAFF.

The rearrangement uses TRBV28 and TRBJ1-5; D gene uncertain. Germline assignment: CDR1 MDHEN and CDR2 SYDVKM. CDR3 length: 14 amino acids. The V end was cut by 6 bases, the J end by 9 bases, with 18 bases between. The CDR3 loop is CASRLDQPNSPQHF. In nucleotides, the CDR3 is TGTGCCAGCAGACTAGACCAACCTAATTCGCCCCAGCATTTT.

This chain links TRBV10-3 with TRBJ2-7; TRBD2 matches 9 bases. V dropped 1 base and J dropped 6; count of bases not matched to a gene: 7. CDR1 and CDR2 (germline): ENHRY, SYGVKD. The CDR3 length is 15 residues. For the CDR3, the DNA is TGTGCCATCAGTGAGTTTGTAGCGGGAGCCAGCGAGCAGTACTTC. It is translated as CAISEFVAGASEQYF.